These 23 T cell receptor beta chains were sequenced from one sample in a study of blood T cell repertoires in COVID-19. Sequencing used immunoSEQ multiplex PCR; TCRdb keeps in-frame clones, though not all of them. The sample lists 85,000 to 100,000 clones; 79% were seen once. The sequenced sample was peripheral blood. Receptors were obtained from an elderly woman with active or convalescent COVID-19.

The rearrangement joins TRBV5-5 to TRBJ1-2; tentatively, D is TRBD1 (5 bases). The length of the CDR3 is 15 residues. Deletions cut 4 bases from V and 5 bases from J, with 18 bases between. Germline-derived CDR1 and CDR2 are SGHKS and YYEKEE (reference sequence). The CDR3 loop is CASSENRQSWYGYTF. For the CDR3, the DNA is TGTGCCAGCAGCGAGAATAGACAGAGCTGGTATGGCTACACCTTC.

This clone came up once. The chain has TRBV6-2 or TRBV6-3 and TRBJ2-7; D remains unclear. This CDR3 spans 12 amino acids. The germline CDR1 and CDR2 sequences are MNHEY and SVGEGT. V was cut by 5 bases and J by 7 bases, with 12 bases left in between. The CDR3 sequence: CASSRRVWEQYF. CDR3 sequence (DNA): TGTGCCAGCAGTCGTCGCGTTTGGGAGCAGTACTTC.

The chain has TRBV19 and TRBJ1-5; the D is unclear. The germline V gene encodes CDR1 LNHDA and CDR2 SQIVND (reference sequence). Deletions cut 5 bases from V and 3 bases from J, with 8 bases between. The CDR3 is made up of 13 amino acids. CDR3 loop: CASSQVTNQPQHF. CDR3 sequence (DNA): TGTGCCAGTAGTCAGGTCACCAATCAGCCCCAGCATTTT.

The V gene is TRBV10-3, the J gene TRBJ1-4; D unresolved. The CDR3 has 13 residues. The V gene lost 7 bases and the J gene lost 2 bases, with 8 bases spanning the gap. Germline V gene data show CDR1 as ENHRY and CDR2 as SYGVKD. CDR3 sequence: CAIKPGTNEKLFF. CDR3 nucleotides: TGTGCCATCAAGCCGGGTACTAATGAAAAACTGTTTTTT.

V and J are TRBV11-3 and TRBJ2-2; 8 bases align to TRBD2. CDR1 and CDR2 from the germline V gene are SGHNT and YENEEA. V lost 4 bases to trimming and J lost 5 bases; unmatched junction nucleotides: 9. This CDR3 spans 16 amino acids. CDR3 sequence: CASSSSGAGDTGELFF. CDR3 DNA: TGTGCCAGCAGCTCCTCCGGAGCGGGAGATACCGGGGAGCTGTTTTTT.

The DNA for the CDR3 is TGTGCCAGCAGCTTGGTAACGAGCTCCTATAATTCACCCCTCCACTTT. It specifies CASSLVTSSYNSPLHF. V gene TRBV5-6 combines with J gene TRBJ1-6; no reliable D call. CDR1 is SGHDT, CDR2 YYEEEE, per germline. V lost 0 bases and J 0 bases, leaving 7 bases between the germline ends. CDR3 length: 16 residues.

This clone showed up just a few times. V is TRBV6-6 and J is TRBJ1-5, with TRBD1 as a possible D gene (6 bases). Trimming took off 5 bases at V and 1 base at J, with 24 bases between the two ends. Per germline, CDR1 MNHNY and CDR2 SVGAGI (reference sequence). The CDR3 extends over 19 amino acids. CDR3 sequence (DNA): TGTGCCAGCAGTCCGGGACAAGGCGCCGGGGGGGGAAGCAATCAGCCCCAGCATTTT. Its protein is CASSPGQGAGGGSNQPQHF.

V and J are TRBV6-5 and TRBJ2-7; TRBD2 might be the D (6 bases). The CDR3 has 14 amino acids. Trimming took off 0 bases at V and 1 base at J, with 7 bases between the two ends. Germline-derived CDR1 and CDR2 are MNHEY and SVGAGI. CDR3 DNA sequence: TGTGCCAGCAGTTACTCCCGGGGGTCCTACGAGCAGTACTTC. Protein product: CASSYSRGSYEQYF.

This chain's CDR3 is CASSQDRSGGPEKLFF. CDR3 bases: TGCGCCAGCAGCCAAGATAGGTCAGGGGGCCCCGAAAAACTGTTTTTT. This chain links TRBV4-3 with TRBJ1-4, with 8 bases fitting TRBD1. The CDR3 contains 16 residues. With V trimmed by 0 bases and J by 8 bases, 8 bases remained unmatched. Germline-derived CDR1 and CDR2 are LGHNA and YSLEER.

For this clone: Sequence at one end of the junction differs from germline and may be a read error. This chain uses TRBV5-1 with TRBJ1-6; D is perhaps TRBD1 (5 bases). CDR3 size: 16 residues. Germline CDR1 and CDR2: SGHRS and YFSETQ. The chain's CDR3 is CASSLAQGSFNSPLHF. CDR3 DNA: TGTGCCAGCAGCTTGGCGCAGGGATCTTTTAATTCACCCCTCCACTTT. The full variable domain, rest sourced from reference TRBV5-1 and TRBJ1-6, is KAGVTQTPRYLIKTRGQQVTLSCSPISGHRSVSWYQQTPGQGLQFLFEYFSETQRNKGNFPGRFSGRQFSNSRSEMNVSTLELGDSALYLCASSLAQGSFNSPLHFGNGTRLTVT.

This chain joins TRBV18 and TRBJ1-4, with 8 bases that match TRBD1. The CDR3 totals 15 residues. The junction had 7 bases not matched to a gene; V was cut back by 3 bases and J by 7 bases. CDR1 and CDR2 (germline): KGHSH, LQKENI. The CDR3 DNA reads as TGTGCCAGCTCACCCCTGAAGGACAGGGCTGAAAAACTGTTTTTT. Protein sequence: CASSPLKDRAEKLFF. The whole variable domain, filled in from reference TRBV18 and TRBJ1-4, reads NAGVMQNPRHLVRRRGQEARLRCSPMKGHSHVYWYRQLPEEGLKFMVYLQKENIIDESGMPKERFSAEFPKEGPSILRIQQVVRGDSAAYFCASSPLKDRAEKLFFGSGTQLSVL.

This clone was seen only a few times. This rearrangement joins TRBV6-6 to TRBJ2-1; 8 positions agree with TRBD2. From germline, CDR1 is MNHNY and CDR2 SVGAGI (reference sequence). J was trimmed by 10 bases and V by 7 bases; bases with no gene match: 12. This CDR3 has 14 amino acids. CDR3 in amino acids: CASKSAALAEEQFF. For the CDR3, the DNA is TGTGCCAGCAAGTCAGCGGCACTAGCGGAAGAGCAGTTCTTC.

The chain employs TRBV15 and TRBJ2-7, with 7 bases matching TRBD2. The CDR3 has 16 residues. V shed 1 base and J 1 base; nucleotides not matched to a gene: 7. Germline CDR1 is LNHNV and CDR2 is YYDKDF (reference sequence). This chain's CDR3 is CATSRGPPGLSYEQYF. CDR3 in DNA: TGTGCCACCAGCAGAGGACCTCCGGGACTATCCTACGAGCAGTACTTC. The full variable domain, with the rest looked up from reference TRBV15 and TRBJ2-7, is DAMVIQNPRYQVTQFGKPVTLSCSQTLNHNVMYWYQQKSSQAPKLLFHYYDKDFNNEADTPDNFQSRRPNTSFCFLDIRSPGLGDTAMYLCATSRGPPGLSYEQYFGPGTRLTVT.

V is TRBV9 and J is TRBJ2-5, with 12 nucleotides matching TRBD2. Per the germline V gene, CDR1 is SGDLS and CDR2 is YYNGEE. CDR3 size: 16 residues. Trimming took 0 bases from V and 5 from J; bases not matched to a gene: 5. In nucleotides, the CDR3 is TGTGCCAGCAGCGTAGGTCTAGCGGGAGGGCCTGAGACCCAGTACTTC. Its protein product is CASSVGLAGGPETQYF. Drawing the rest from reference TRBV9 and TRBJ2-5, the complete variable domain is DSGVTQTPKHLITATGQRVTLRCSPRSGDLSVYWYQQSLDQGLQFLIQYYNGEERAKGNILERFSAQQFPDLHSELNLSSLELGDSALYFCASSVGLAGGPETQYFGPGTRLLVL.

About this clone itself: An end of the junction differs from the germline gene, which may be a read error. V and J are TRBV7-3 and TRBJ2-7; 7 nucleotides agree with TRBD2. Per germline, CDR1 SGHTA and CDR2 FQGTGA. The CDR3 has 14 amino acids. CDR3 DNA: TGTGCCAGCAGCTTAGGGAGGGGAAACTACCAGCAGTACTTC. Encoded protein: CASSLGRGNYQQYF.

This chain connects TRBV7-2 to TRBJ1-5; D call uncertain. The germline V gene encodes CDR1 SGHTA and CDR2 FQGNSA. Trimming took 3 bases from V and 6 from J, leaving 12 bases between them. This CDR3 region has 14 residues. DNA for the CDR3: TGTGCCAGCAGCTTGGGCCCTTCTCCTCAGCCCCAGCATTTT. As protein: CASSLGPSPQPQHF.

The chain joins TRBV28 to TRBJ1-5; D is undetermined. There are 12 residues in the CDR3. Germline lookup yields CDR1 MDHEN and CDR2 SYDVKM. Trimming pared 8 bases from V and 5 bases from J, leaving 10 bases between. The CDR3 DNA reads TGTGCCAGCCGGGAAGTTGATCAGCCCCAGCATTTT. Protein sequence: CASREVDQPQHF.

The gene calls are TRBV5-6 and TRBJ2-7; 8 bases map to TRBD1. The CDR3 is 15 amino acids. After removal of 4 bases from V and 2 bases from J, the junction contained 8 bases not matched to a gene. Looked up from germline, CDR1 is SGHDT and CDR2 is YYEEEE. The CDR3 loop reads CASSRLDRAPYEQYF. CDR3 in DNA: TGTGCCAGCAGCCGATTGGACAGGGCACCCTACGAGCAGTACTTC. The complete variable domain, with remaining parts taken from reference TRBV5-6 and TRBJ2-7, reads DAGVTQSPTHLIKTRGQQVTLRCSPKSGHDTVSWYQQALGQGPQFIFQYYEEEERQRGNFPDRFSGHQFPNYSSELNVNALLLGDSALYLCASSRLDRAPYEQYFGPGTRLTVT.

This chain connects TRBV2 to TRBJ2-7; no firm D call. Germline V CDR1 and CDR2: SNHLY, FYNNEI. This CDR3 contains 14 residues. Trimming pared 5 bases from V and 7 bases from J, leaving 18 bases between. CDR3 residues: CASSSTEPSGEQYF. DNA of the CDR3: TGTGCCAGCAGTAGTACAGAACCTTCTGGAGAGCAGTACTTC.

In its sample, this clone was seen many times. The chain joins TRBV30 to TRBJ2-7; TRBD1 matches at 8 bases. Germline V gene data show CDR1 as GTSNPN and CDR2 as SVGIG (reference sequence). V lost 4 bases and J lost 3; bases outside the gene matches: 8. The CDR3 has 14 residues. CDR3: CAWMGQESNYEQYF. CDR3 in DNA: TGTGCCTGGATGGGACAGGAGTCGAACTACGAGCAGTACTTC. Based on the CDR3 plus reference TRBV30 and TRBJ2-7, the full variable domain is SQTIHQWPATLVQPVGSPLSLECTVEGTSNPNLYWYRQAAGRGLQLLFYSVGIGQISSEVPQNLSASRPQDRQFILSSKKLLLSDSGFYLCAWMGQESNYEQYFGPGTRLTVT.

The chain links TRBV6-5 to TRBJ2-2; TRBD1 matches at 7 bases. In germline, CDR1 is MNHEY, CDR2 SVGAGI. The length of the CDR3 is 15 residues. Trimming took 6 bases from V and 0 from J; bases not matched to a gene: 4. The CDR3 here is CASSLGTANTGELFF. CDR3 bases: TGTGCCAGCAGCCTCGGGACAGCGAACACCGGGGAGCTGTTTTTT.

This chain joins TRBV19 and TRBJ1-1, with D possibly matching TRBD1 (6 bases). The germline V gene has CDR1 LNHDA and CDR2 SQIVND (reference sequence). CDR3 length equals 15 residues. V gave up 4 bases and J gave up 2 bases, with 14 bases separating them. The CDR3 reads CASSNLLRGNTEAFF. The CDR3 DNA follows: TGTGCCAGTAGTAATCTCCTCAGGGGTAACACTGAAGCTTTCTTT. The entire variable domain, with the rest obtained from reference TRBV19 and TRBJ1-1, is as follows: DGGITQSPKYLFRKEGQNVTLSCEQNLNHDAMYWYRQDPGQGLRLIYYSQIVNDFQKGDIAEGYSVSREKKESFPLTVTSAQKNPTAFYLCASSNLLRGNTEAFFGQGTRLTVV.

The chain carries TRBV5-1 and TRBJ2-1; D may be TRBD1 (5 bases). The CDR3 spans 15 residues. Deletions cut 1 base from V and 7 bases from J, with 15 bases between. Looked up from germline, CDR1 is SGHRS and CDR2 is YFSETQ. CDR3 amino acids: CASSLNGDRQNEQFF. The CDR3 region has the DNA TGCGCCAGCAGCTTGAACGGCGACAGACAAAATGAGCAGTTCTTC.